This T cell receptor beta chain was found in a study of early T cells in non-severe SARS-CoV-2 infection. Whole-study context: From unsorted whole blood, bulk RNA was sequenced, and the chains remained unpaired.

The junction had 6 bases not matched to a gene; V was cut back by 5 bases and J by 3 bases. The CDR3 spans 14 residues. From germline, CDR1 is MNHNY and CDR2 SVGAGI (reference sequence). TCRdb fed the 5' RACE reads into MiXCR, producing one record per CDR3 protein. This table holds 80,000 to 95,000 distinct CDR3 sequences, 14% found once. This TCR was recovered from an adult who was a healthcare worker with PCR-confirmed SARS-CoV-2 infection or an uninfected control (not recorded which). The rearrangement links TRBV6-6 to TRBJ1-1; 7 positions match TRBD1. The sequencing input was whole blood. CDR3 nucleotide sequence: TGTGCCAGCAGTCCACCGGGACAGTACACTGAAGCTTTCTTT. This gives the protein CASSPPGQYTEAFF.